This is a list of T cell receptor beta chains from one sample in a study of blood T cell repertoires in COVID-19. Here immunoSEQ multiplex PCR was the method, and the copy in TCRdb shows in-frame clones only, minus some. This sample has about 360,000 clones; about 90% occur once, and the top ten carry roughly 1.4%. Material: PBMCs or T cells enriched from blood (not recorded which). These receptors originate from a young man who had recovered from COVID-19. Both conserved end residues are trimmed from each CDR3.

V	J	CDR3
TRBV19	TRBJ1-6	ASSIGSGGNSPLH
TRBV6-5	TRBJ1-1	ASSLAFAPLNTEAF
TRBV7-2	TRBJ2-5	ASSFRGETQY
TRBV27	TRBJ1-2	ASSLSTGLLGGYT
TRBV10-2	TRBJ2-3	ASSGPGVDTQY
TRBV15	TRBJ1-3	ATGLSSGNTIY
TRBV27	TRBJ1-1	ASSFAGPNTEAF
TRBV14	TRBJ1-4	ASSQEDRYPIGELF
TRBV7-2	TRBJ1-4	ASSQSVNEKLF
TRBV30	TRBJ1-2	AWSAGGGYT
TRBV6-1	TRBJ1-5	ASSEMIGGNNQPQH
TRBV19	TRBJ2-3	ASSHRSPTDTQY
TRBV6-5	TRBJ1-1	ASSYTKNTEAF
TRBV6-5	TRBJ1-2	ASSLQGIDGYT
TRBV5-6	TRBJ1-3	ASSLEGRGLEGNTIY
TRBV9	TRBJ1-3	ASSVGGVSGNTIY
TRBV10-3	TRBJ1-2	AIMGGYGYT
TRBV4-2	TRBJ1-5	ASSQEGHSNQPQH
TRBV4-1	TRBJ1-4	ASSPGTGAGNEKLF
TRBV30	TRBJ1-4	AWGTGTIEKLF
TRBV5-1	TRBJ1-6	ASSTDREVSPLH
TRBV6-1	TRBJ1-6	ASSERQRDYSPLH
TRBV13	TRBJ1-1	ASSLVLGHMNTEAF
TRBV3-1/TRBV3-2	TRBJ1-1	ASSSGQGISEAF
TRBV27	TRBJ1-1	ASRNSRNTEAF
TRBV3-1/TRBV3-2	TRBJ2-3	ASSQDPRTDTQY
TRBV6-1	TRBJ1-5	ASSDAQGWGQPQH
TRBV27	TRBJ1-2	ASSFGGYLQYGYT
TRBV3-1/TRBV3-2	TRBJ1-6	ASRNARTGIQYSPLH
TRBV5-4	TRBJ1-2	ASSRYQTGGGNYGYT
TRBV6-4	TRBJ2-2	ASSATGGQNTGELF
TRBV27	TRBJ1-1	ASSPDRGLEAF
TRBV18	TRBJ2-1	ASSPPTGGNEQF
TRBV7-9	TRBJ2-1	ASSWTSGKNNEQF
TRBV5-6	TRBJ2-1	ASSLGGYYNEQF
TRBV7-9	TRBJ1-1	ASSLNNYMNTEAF
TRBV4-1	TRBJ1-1	ASSQEVSRLWAF
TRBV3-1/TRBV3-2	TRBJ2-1	ASSQIPKGTADNEQF
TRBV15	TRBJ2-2	ATRGKGANTGELF